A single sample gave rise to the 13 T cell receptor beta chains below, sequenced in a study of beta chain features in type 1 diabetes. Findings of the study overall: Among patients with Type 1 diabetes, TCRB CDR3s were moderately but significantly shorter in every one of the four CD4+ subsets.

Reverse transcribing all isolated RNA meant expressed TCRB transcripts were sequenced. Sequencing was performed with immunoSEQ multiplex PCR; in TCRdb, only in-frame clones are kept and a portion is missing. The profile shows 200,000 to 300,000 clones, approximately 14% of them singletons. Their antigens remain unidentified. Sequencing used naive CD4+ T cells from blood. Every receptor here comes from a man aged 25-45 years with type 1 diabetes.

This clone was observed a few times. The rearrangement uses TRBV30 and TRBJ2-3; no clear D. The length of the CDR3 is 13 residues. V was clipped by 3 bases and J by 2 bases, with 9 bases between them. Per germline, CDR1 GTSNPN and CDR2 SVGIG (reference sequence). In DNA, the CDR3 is TGTGCCTGGAGGCAGGCCGCCACAGATACGCAGTATTTT. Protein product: CAWRQAATDTQYF.

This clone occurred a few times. For the CDR3, the DNA is TGTGCCAGCAGCCCGGGACAGGGCAGGGATCAGCCCCAGCATTTT. Translated, it gives CASSPGQGRDQPQHF. The V call is TRBV5-4, the J call TRBJ1-5; TRBD1 agrees at 9 bases. The CDR3 is made up of 15 amino acids. Germline assignment: CDR1 SGHNT and CDR2 YYREEE (reference sequence). V lost 4 bases and J lost 5; bases outside the gene matches: 7.

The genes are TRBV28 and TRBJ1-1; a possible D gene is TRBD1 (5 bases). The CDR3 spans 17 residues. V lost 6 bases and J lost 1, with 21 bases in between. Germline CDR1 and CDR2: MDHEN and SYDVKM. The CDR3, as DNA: TGTGCCAGCAGGCCCGGGGGGGGACGGGGATGGAACACTGAAGCTTTCTTT. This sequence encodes CASRPGGGRGWNTEAFF.

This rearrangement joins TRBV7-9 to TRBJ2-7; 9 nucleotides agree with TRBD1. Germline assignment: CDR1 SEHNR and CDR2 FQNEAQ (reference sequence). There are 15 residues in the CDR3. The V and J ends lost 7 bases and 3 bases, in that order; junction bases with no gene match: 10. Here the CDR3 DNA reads TGTGCCAGCACCCCGTACAGGGGGCCGGTCTACGAGCAGTACTTC. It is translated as CASTPYRGPVYEQYF.

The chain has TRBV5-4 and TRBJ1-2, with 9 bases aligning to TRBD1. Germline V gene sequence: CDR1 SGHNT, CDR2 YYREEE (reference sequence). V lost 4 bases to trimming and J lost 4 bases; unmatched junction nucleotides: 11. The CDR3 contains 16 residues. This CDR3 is CASSQDMGDRVYGYTF. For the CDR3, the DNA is TGTGCCAGCAGCCAAGACATGGGGGACAGGGTCTATGGCTACACCTTC.

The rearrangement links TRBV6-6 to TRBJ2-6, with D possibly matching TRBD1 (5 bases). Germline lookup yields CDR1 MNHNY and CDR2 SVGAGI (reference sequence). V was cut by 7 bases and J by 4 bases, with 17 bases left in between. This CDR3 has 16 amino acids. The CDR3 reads CASTPLSPGGANVLTF. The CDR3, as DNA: TGTGCCAGCACCCCGCTGTCCCCAGGGGGGGCCAACGTCCTGACTTTC.

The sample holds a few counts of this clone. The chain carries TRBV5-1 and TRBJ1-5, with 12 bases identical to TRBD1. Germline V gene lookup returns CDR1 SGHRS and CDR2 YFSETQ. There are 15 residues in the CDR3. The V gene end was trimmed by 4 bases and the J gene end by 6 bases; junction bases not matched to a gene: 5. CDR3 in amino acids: CASSLGQGAGQPQHF. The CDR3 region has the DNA TGCGCCAGCAGCCTGGGACAGGGGGCGGGTCAGCCCCAGCATTTT. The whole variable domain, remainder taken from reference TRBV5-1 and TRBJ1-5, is KAGVTQTPRYLIKTRGQQVTLSCSPISGHRSVSWYQQTPGQGLQFLFEYFSETQRNKGNFPGRFSGRQFSNSRSEMNVSTLELGDSALYLCASSLGQGAGQPQHFGDGTRLSIL.

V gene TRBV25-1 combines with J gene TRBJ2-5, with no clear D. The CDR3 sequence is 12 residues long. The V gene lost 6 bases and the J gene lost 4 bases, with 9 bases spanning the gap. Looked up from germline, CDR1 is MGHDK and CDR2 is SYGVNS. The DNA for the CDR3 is TGTGCCAGCAGAAGAGGTTTAGAGACCCAGTACTTC. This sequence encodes CASRRGLETQYF.

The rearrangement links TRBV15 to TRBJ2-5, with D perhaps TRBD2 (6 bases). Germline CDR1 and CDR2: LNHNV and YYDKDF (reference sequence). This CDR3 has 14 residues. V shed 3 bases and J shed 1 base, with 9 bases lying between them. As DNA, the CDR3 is TGTGCCACCAGCAGGCGGGACCCCCAAGAGACCCAGTACTTC. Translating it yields CATSRRDPQETQYF.

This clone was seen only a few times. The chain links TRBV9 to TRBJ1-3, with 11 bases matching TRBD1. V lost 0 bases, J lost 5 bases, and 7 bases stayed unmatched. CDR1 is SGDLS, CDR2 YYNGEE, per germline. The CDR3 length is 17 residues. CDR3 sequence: CASSVVAGTGGRNTIYF. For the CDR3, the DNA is TGTGCCAGCAGCGTAGTTGCCGGGACAGGGGGGAGAAACACCATATATTTT.

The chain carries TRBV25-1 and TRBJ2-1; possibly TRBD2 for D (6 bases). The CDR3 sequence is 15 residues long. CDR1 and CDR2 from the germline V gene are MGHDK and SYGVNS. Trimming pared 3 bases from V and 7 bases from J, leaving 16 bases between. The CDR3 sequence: CASSEAGLGGNEQFF. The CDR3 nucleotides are TGTGCCAGCAGTGAGGCAGGGCTTGGAGGGAATGAGCAGTTCTTC.

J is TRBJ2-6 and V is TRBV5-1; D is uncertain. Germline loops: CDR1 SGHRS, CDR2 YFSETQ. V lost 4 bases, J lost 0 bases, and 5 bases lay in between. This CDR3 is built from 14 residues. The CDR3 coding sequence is TGCGCCAGCAGCCAGGACTCTGGGGCCAACGTCCTGACTTTC. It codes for CASSQDSGANVLTF.

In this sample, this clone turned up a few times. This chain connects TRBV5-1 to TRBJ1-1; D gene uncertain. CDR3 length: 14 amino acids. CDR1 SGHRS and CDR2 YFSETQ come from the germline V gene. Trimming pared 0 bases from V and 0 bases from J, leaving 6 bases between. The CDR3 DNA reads TGCGCCAGCAGCTTGGGCAGTTTGAACACTGAAGCTTTCTTT. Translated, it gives CASSLGSLNTEAFF.